These T cell receptor beta chains were read from a single sample in a study of a mutant IDH1 vaccine in newly diagnosed glioma. TCRdb's copy holds only in-frame clones and misses some; the assay was immunoSEQ multiplex PCR. The table has 20,000 to 25,000 clones, roughly 78% seen once; the top ten hold about 13%. No cognate antigen is known for these TCRs. Specimen: PBMCs, collected from a glioma patient whose treatment included an IDH1 peptide vaccine. The receptors here all came from a man under 40 with glioma. Each CDR3 is given without its conserved first and last residue. Each record gives: CDR3 length, V gene, J gene, CDR3 protein.

len: 10; v_gene: TRBV25-1; j_gene: TRBJ1-3; CDR3aa: ASTSSGNTIY
len: 12; v_gene: TRBV19; j_gene: TRBJ2-1; CDR3aa: ASSLGLAYNEQF
len: 10; v_gene: TRBV6-6; j_gene: TRBJ2-7; CDR3aa: ASSYSNSEQY
len: 14; v_gene: TRBV5-4; j_gene: TRBJ2-3; CDR3aa: ASSLVAGVSTDTQY
len: 8; v_gene: TRBV20-1; j_gene: TRBJ1-2; CDR3aa: SARRDGYT
len: 11; v_gene: TRBV6-5; j_gene: TRBJ1-5; CDR3aa: ASRRTGNQPQH
len: 14; v_gene: TRBV7-9; j_gene: TRBJ1-1; CDR3aa: ASSPRQGLTNTEAF
len: 10; v_gene: TRBV6-1; j_gene: TRBJ2-3; CDR3aa: ASSDRTDTQY
len: 12; v_gene: TRBV5-1; j_gene: TRBJ1-1; CDR3aa: ASSLSGGGTEAF
len: 14; v_gene: TRBV21-1; j_gene: TRBJ1-1; CDR3aa: ASTPGSSGCRTEAF
len: 11; v_gene: TRBV14; j_gene: TRBJ1-2; CDR3aa: ASSSGGSYGYT
len: 12; v_gene: TRBV6-1; j_gene: TRBJ2-7; CDR3aa: ASTQGGRTGEQY
len: 15; v_gene: TRBV11-2; j_gene: TRBJ1-2; CDR3aa: ASSFAPIGQVNYGYT
len: 17; v_gene: TRBV4-1; j_gene: TRBJ2-7; CDR3aa: ASSQGSSRHRGSPYEQY
len: 10; v_gene: TRBV6-5; j_gene: TRBJ1-1; CDR3aa: ASSSGPAEAF
len: 12; v_gene: TRBV2; j_gene: TRBJ2-7; CDR3aa: ASKSEHTSYEQY
len: 11; v_gene: TRBV5-4; j_gene: TRBJ2-3; CDR3aa: ASSLAGADTQY
len: 13; v_gene: TRBV5-1; j_gene: TRBJ2-1; CDR3aa: ASSPEAGAYNEQF
len: 14; v_gene: TRBV18; j_gene: TRBJ2-7; CDR3aa: ASSPQKIGTSYEQY
len: 12; v_gene: TRBV6-5; j_gene: TRBJ1-3; CDR3aa: ASTQGGSANTIY
len: 16; v_gene: TRBV4-2; j_gene: TRBJ2-5; CDR3aa: ASSQGDLAGGPGETQY
len: 13; v_gene: TRBV4-1; j_gene: TRBJ2-1; CDR3aa: ASSQDRTGVNEQF
len: 14; v_gene: TRBV5-6; j_gene: TRBJ1-2; CDR3aa: ASSPRPGTGDYGYT
len: 13; v_gene: TRBV6-5; j_gene: TRBJ1-5; CDR3aa: ASSYGVYSNQPQH
len: 11; v_gene: TRBV5-6; j_gene: TRBJ2-7; CDR3aa: ASSWEDNYEQY